The rows below give T cell receptor beta chains drawn from one sample of a study of spatial heterogeneity in lung cancer. Via MiXCR, TCRdb re-called the 5' RACE reads, giving one row per CDR3 protein. Found here are 25,000 to 35,000 distinct CDR3 sequences, roughly 8.4% of them singletons; the top ten hold about 34%. Source: PBMCs, taken at surgery. The receptors come from a female donor with early-stage non-small cell lung cancer. Each CDR3 is given with its conserved first and last residue. D genes are given only for firm matches. Some rows have no size entry. The others give once, few or many, or a class for an expanded clone.

j_call: TRBJ2-7; v_call: TRBV7-9; cdr3_length: 14; d_call: NA; clone_size: NA; cdr3_aa: CASSPGTLSYERYF; cdr3_nt: TGTGCCAGCAGCCCCGGGACTCTTTCCTACGAGCGGTACTTC
j_call: TRBJ2-5; v_call: TRBV24-1; cdr3_length: 15; d_call: TRBD1; clone_size: NA; cdr3_aa: CATSDPGTAEETQYF; cdr3_nt: TGTGCCACCAGTGACCCAGGGACAGCTGAAGAGACCCAGTACTTC
j_call: TRBJ1-6; v_call: TRBV5-1; cdr3_length: 17; d_call: NA; clone_size: many; cdr3_aa: CASSRQEISSYNSPLHF; cdr3_nt: TGCGCCAGCAGCCGGCAGGAGATTAGCTCCTATAATTCACCCCTCCACTTT
j_call: TRBJ2-1; v_call: TRBV14; cdr3_length: 16; d_call: TRBD1; clone_size: many; cdr3_aa: CASSQPGQGRYNEQFF; cdr3_nt: TGTGCCAGCAGCCAACCAGGACAGGGGCGGTACAATGAGCAGTTCTTC
j_call: TRBJ1-2; v_call: TRBV18; cdr3_length: 15; d_call: NA; clone_size: few; cdr3_aa: CASSPTAGFNYGYTF; cdr3_nt: TGTGCCAGCTCCCCCACCGCGGGATTTAACTATGGCTACACCTTC
j_call: TRBJ2-6; v_call: TRBV5-1; cdr3_length: 17; d_call: NA; clone_size: NA; cdr3_aa: CASSYWLTISGANVLTF; cdr3_nt: TGCGCCAGCAGCTACTGGCTGACTATTTCTGGGGCCAACGTCCTGACTTTC
j_call: TRBJ1-5; v_call: TRBV10-3; cdr3_length: 15; d_call: TRBD1; clone_size: NA; cdr3_aa: CAISETDRANQPQHF; cdr3_nt: TGTGCCATCAGTGAGACCGACAGGGCCAATCAGCCCCAGCATTTT
j_call: TRBJ2-3; v_call: TRBV11-2; cdr3_length: 15; d_call: TRBD1; clone_size: many; cdr3_aa: CASAGTGTGRDTQYF; cdr3_nt: TGTGCCAGCGCCGGGACCGGGACAGGGAGGGATACGCAGTATTTT
j_call: TRBJ2-3; v_call: TRBV20-1; cdr3_length: 13; d_call: TRBD1; clone_size: few; cdr3_aa: CSASDRVFDTQYF; cdr3_nt: TGCAGTGCCTCGGACAGGGTATTCGATACGCAGTATTTT
j_call: TRBJ2-3; v_call: TRBV29-1; cdr3_length: 13; d_call: NA; clone_size: many; cdr3_aa: CSVEAGGTDTQYF; cdr3_nt: TGCAGCGTTGAAGCCGGGGGTACAGATACGCAGTATTTT
j_call: TRBJ1-5; v_call: TRBV28; cdr3_length: 16; d_call: NA; clone_size: NA; cdr3_aa: CASSLLMAAGYQPQHF; cdr3_nt: TGTGCCAGCAGTTTACTTATGGCAGCCGGGTATCAGCCCCAGCATTTT
j_call: TRBJ2-5; v_call: TRBV12-3/TRBV12-4; cdr3_length: 15; d_call: NA; clone_size: many; cdr3_aa: CASSLAGGGQETQYF; cdr3_nt: TGTGCCAGCAGTTTAGCGGGAGGAGGACAAGAGACCCAGTACTTC
j_call: TRBJ1-4; v_call: TRBV7-2; cdr3_length: 15; d_call: TRBD1; clone_size: NA; cdr3_aa: CASSLAGTGTEKLFF; cdr3_nt: TGTGCCAGCAGCTTAGCCGGGACAGGGACTGAAAAACTGTTTTTT
j_call: TRBJ1-5; v_call: TRBV12-3/TRBV12-4; cdr3_length: 14; d_call: NA; clone_size: many; cdr3_aa: CASSFGQGTQPQHF; cdr3_nt: TGTGCCAGCAGTTTCGGGCAGGGTACTCAGCCCCAGCATTTT
j_call: TRBJ1-2; v_call: TRBV7-2; cdr3_length: 17; d_call: NA; clone_size: many; cdr3_aa: CASSLATVRAPHYGYTF; cdr3_nt: TGTGCCAGCAGCTTAGCGACGGTTCGCGCCCCGCACTATGGCTACACCTTC
j_call: TRBJ2-1; v_call: TRBV24-1; cdr3_length: 16; d_call: NA; clone_size: many; cdr3_aa: CATSDESYGPYNEQFF; cdr3_nt: TGTGCCACCAGTGACGAGTCCTACGGCCCCTACAATGAGCAGTTCTTC
j_call: TRBJ2-7; v_call: TRBV29-1; cdr3_length: 15; d_call: TRBD1; clone_size: few; cdr3_aa: CSVVLQGSVANEQYF; cdr3_nt: TGCAGCGTTGTCCTACAGGGGTCCGTAGCCAACGAGCAGTACTTC
j_call: TRBJ2-4; v_call: TRBV5-1; cdr3_length: 15; d_call: NA; clone_size: many; cdr3_aa: CASGKGDSVMGIQYF; cdr3_nt: TGCGCCAGCGGCAAGGGGGACTCTGTTATGGGCATTCAGTACTTC
j_call: TRBJ2-3; v_call: TRBV30; cdr3_length: 12; d_call: TRBD2; clone_size: many; cdr3_aa: CAWSVSGRREYF; cdr3_nt: TGTGCCTGGAGTGTTTCCGGGAGGCGGGAGTATTTT
j_call: TRBJ1-2; v_call: TRBV25-1; cdr3_length: 14; d_call: NA; clone_size: NA; cdr3_aa: CASREQGRDYGYTF; cdr3_nt: TGTGCCAGCAGGGAGCAGGGTCGGGACTATGGCTACACCTTC
j_call: TRBJ2-1; v_call: TRBV11-3; cdr3_length: 15; d_call: NA; clone_size: NA; cdr3_aa: CASSPAGSSYNEQFF; cdr3_nt: TGTGCCAGCAGTCCCGCGGGAAGCTCCTACAATGAGCAGTTCTTC
j_call: TRBJ1-6; v_call: TRBV20-1; cdr3_length: 13; d_call: TRBD1; clone_size: many; cdr3_aa: CSARDGQGSPLHF; cdr3_nt: TGCAGTGCTAGAGATGGACAGGGGTCACCCCTCCACTTT
j_call: TRBJ2-1; v_call: TRBV27; cdr3_length: 16; d_call: TRBD2; clone_size: few; cdr3_aa: CASSFSGTSGNNEQFF; cdr3_nt: TGTGCCAGCAGTTTCTCCGGGACTAGCGGGAACAATGAGCAGTTCTTC
j_call: TRBJ2-1; v_call: TRBV5-6; cdr3_length: 15; d_call: NA; clone_size: few; cdr3_aa: CASSSLRRANDQQFF; cdr3_nt: TGTGCCAGCAGCTCTCTAAGGAGGGCAAATGATCAGCAGTTCTTC
j_call: TRBJ2-7; v_call: TRBV28; cdr3_length: 15; d_call: TRBD2; clone_size: many; cdr3_aa: CASTPSGSFIYEQYF; cdr3_nt: TGTGCCAGTACCCCTAGCGGGAGTTTTATCTACGAGCAGTACTTC